The source of this TCR beta chain is a study of T cell changes during pregnancy in multiple sclerosis. Trimming cost V 1 base and J 4 bases, with 16 bases left between them. Germline assignment: CDR1 SEHNR and CDR2 FQNEAQ (reference sequence). This CDR3 is built from 16 residues. The assay was immunoSEQ multiplex PCR, and TCRdb's table has in-frame clones only and misses some. The data contain about 54,000 clones, more than 90% of them singletons. This clonotype was obtained from a female donor in good health, enrolled as a control in a pregnancy study. Sequences were derived from peripheral blood, sampled after pregnancy. The chain joins TRBV7-9 to TRBJ2-5; perhaps TRBD2 as D (6 bases). In nucleotides, the CDR3 is TGTGCCAGCAGCTTAGGGAGCTCGGGGGAAGGAGAGACCCAGTACTTC. Amino acids: CASSLGSSGEGETQYF. The full variable domain, rest sourced from reference TRBV7-9 and TRBJ2-5, is DTGVSQNPRHKITKRGQNVTFRCDPISEHNRLYWYRQTLGQGPEFLTYFQNEAQLEKSRLLSDRFSAERPKGSFSTLEIQRTEQGDSAMYLCASSLGSSGEGETQYFGPGTRLLVL.